The 21 T cell receptor beta chains below come from one sample, sequenced in a study of T cell repertoires in cytomegalovirus infection. Their antigens are not known. MiXCR, run by TCRdb on the reads, gives a single entry per CDR3 protein. The sample consists of approximately 50,000 distinct CDR3 sequences, around 20% of them appearing once. The sample in question was CD8+ T cells from cultured PBMCs, obtained from culture after CMV antigen stimulation. The receptors shown here come from a human donor in good health (CMV status not recorded). Some clones in this sample may be carry-over from other donors' samples.

This clonotype has more than one count but fewer than ten. The chain recombines TRBV4-1 with TRBJ2-7; 8 positions match TRBD1. V shed 5 bases, J shed 7 bases, and the junction held 13 bases outside the gene matches. CDR3 length: 15 residues. Germline V CDR1 and CDR2: MGHRA, YSYEKL. The CDR3 is CASSWVPGGGEEQYF. CDR3 DNA: TGCGCCAGCAGCTGGGTGCCAGGGGGCGGTGAGGAGCAGTACTTC.

V gene TRBV4-1 combines with J gene TRBJ2-6; D is undetermined. V lost 2 bases to trimming and J lost 2 bases, with 10 bases between them. CDR3 size: 16 residues. The V gene's germline CDR1 is MGHRA and CDR2 YSYEKL. The CDR3 DNA sequence: TGCGCCAGCAGCCAAAGCGTACCCCCTGGGGCCAACGTCCTGACTTTC. Protein sequence: CASSQSVPPGANVLTF.

This sequence joins TRBV11-2 and TRBJ2-7; 8 positions match TRBD2. V lost 6 bases to trimming and J lost 5 bases; unmatched junction nucleotides: 6. This CDR3 is 13 amino acids long. The V gene's germline CDR1 is SGHAT and CDR2 FQNNGV. CDR3 coding DNA: TGTGCCAGCAGTGCGAGCGGGGGCAACGAGCAGTACTTC. This sequence encodes CASSASGGNEQYF.

The chain is built from TRBV11-2 and TRBJ2-2; D unresolved. Trimming shortened V by 1 base and J by 1 base, and 4 bases separated the two germline ends. Germline loops: CDR1 SGHAT, CDR2 FQNNGV. This CDR3 has 14 residues. The CDR3 loop reads CASSLAGNTGELFF. The CDR3 DNA reads TGTGCCAGCAGCTTAGCGGGGAACACCGGGGAGCTGTTTTTT.

This clonotype has just a few counts. The CDR3 bases are TGTGCCAGCAGTTTAGGACCAAACAATCAGCCCCAGCATTTT. Translated, it gives CASSLGPNNQPQHF. V and J are TRBV6-5 and TRBJ1-5; D is unclear. This CDR3 comprises 14 residues. The ends were cut back, 4 bases at V and 3 bases at J, with 10 bases in the middle. CDR1 is MNHEY, CDR2 SVGAGI, per germline.

The genes are TRBV6-2 or TRBV6-3 and TRBJ1-1; no firm D call. This CDR3 spans 12 amino acids. V was shortened by 2 bases and J by 3 bases, with 4 bases between the two germline ends. From germline, CDR1 is MNHEY and CDR2 SVGEGT. Here the CDR3 DNA reads TGTGCCAGCAGTTACACCCACACTGAAGCTTTCTTT. It specifies CASSYTHTEAFF.

This clonotype appeared a few times. The gene calls are TRBV2 and TRBJ2-5, with D perhaps matching TRBD2 (6 bases). This CDR3 has 11 residues. V was clipped by 8 bases and J by 3 bases, with 7 bases between them. Looked up from germline, CDR1 is SNHLY and CDR2 is FYNNEI. Here the CDR3 DNA reads TGTGCCAGCTGCGGGGAAGAGACCCAGTACTTC. As protein: CASCGEETQYF.

This clonotype was seen only once. The rearrangement links TRBV11-2 to TRBJ1-4, with D possibly TRBD1 on 5 matching bases. Germline loops: CDR1 SGHAT, CDR2 FQNNGV. The CDR3 runs 15 residues. V was cut by 5 bases and J by 6 bases, with 16 bases left in between. The CDR3 loop reads CASSPLGPGDEKLFF. The CDR3 nucleotides are TGTGCCAGCAGCCCCCTGGGGCCCGGCGATGAAAAACTGTTTTTT.

This clonotype has more than one count but fewer than ten. This chain uses TRBV12-3 or TRBV12-4 with TRBJ1-6; no clear D. This CDR3 contains 14 residues. Trimming shortened V by 5 bases and J by 6 bases, and 11 bases separated the two germline ends. This CDR3 is CASSTGPANSPLHF. In DNA, the CDR3 is TGTGCCAGCAGTACTGGACCGGCTAATTCACCCCTCCACTTT.

This clonotype was counted only a few times. This chain joins TRBV7-2 and TRBJ2-5; weak D call: TRBD2 (5 bases). The CDR3 totals 13 residues. Germline V gene sequence: CDR1 SGHTA, CDR2 FQGNSA. V lost 5 bases, J lost 5 bases, and 12 bases lay in between. The CDR3 DNA reads TGTGCCAGCAGCGCGTGGCCGGGGGAGACCCAGTACTTC. It yields the protein CASSAWPGETQYF. The full variable domain, its missing parts supplied by reference TRBV7-2 and TRBJ2-5, is GAGVSQSPSNKVTEKGKDVELRCDPISGHTALYWYRQSLGQGLEFLIYFQGNSAPDKSGLPSDRFSAERTGGSVSTLTIQRTQQEDSAVYLCASSAWPGETQYFGPGTRLLVL.

This chain uses TRBV2 with TRBJ1-1; no clear D gene. The CDR3 sequence is 18 residues long. Germline loops: CDR1 SNHLY, CDR2 FYNNEI. V lost 5 bases and J lost 0, with 22 bases in between. The CDR3 DNA reads TGTGCCAGCAGTTTGGAATTTAACCAGATTTCAATGAACACTGAAGCTTTCTTT. Amino acid sequence: CASSLEFNQISMNTEAFF. Complete variable domain (other parts from reference TRBV2 and TRBJ1-1): EPEVTQTPSHQVTQMGQEVILRCVPISNHLYFYWYRQILGQKVEFLVSFYNNEISEKSEIFDDQFSVERPDGSNFTLKIRSTKLEDSAMYFCASSLEFNQISMNTEAFFGQGTRLTVV.

This chain connects TRBV3-1 to TRBJ2-3, with a weak D call TRBD1 (5 bases). The length of the CDR3 is 15 residues. Per the germline V gene, CDR1 is LGHDT and CDR2 is YNNKEL (reference sequence). Trimming shortened V by 4 bases and J by 0 bases, and 11 bases separated the two germline ends. DNA of the CDR3: TGTGCCAGCAGCCCTTGGGGCCCTAGCACAGATACGCAGTATTTT. Its protein product is CASSPWGPSTDTQYF.

CDR3: CASSLMAFF. DNA for the CDR3: TGTGCCAGCAGCTTAATGGCTTTCTTT. The chain combines TRBV7-6 with TRBJ1-1; the D is unclear. V was clipped by 2 bases and J by 11 bases, with 3 bases between them. The CDR3 has 9 amino acids. Germline V gene lookup returns CDR1 SGHVS and CDR2 FNYEAQ.

The table lists this clonotype with a few counts. V and J are TRBV4-1 and TRBJ2-2; D possibly corresponds to TRBD1 (6 bases). This CDR3 is built from 15 residues. V gave up 0 bases and J gave up 9 bases, with 14 bases separating them. CDR1 and CDR2 (germline): MGHRA, YSYEKL. CDR3 sequence: CASSQEGAPGRELFF. The CDR3 nucleotides read TGCGCCAGCAGCCAAGAGGGGGCGCCCGGCAGGGAGCTGTTTTTT.

This clonotype was detected many times. The V call is TRBV7-2, the J call TRBJ2-3; 7 bases map to TRBD1. This CDR3 contains 15 residues. Unmatched junction bases numbered 6, after V lost 1 base and J lost 5 bases. Germline V CDR1 and CDR2: SGHTA, FQGNSA. Here the CDR3 DNA reads TGTGCCAGCAGCTTAGGGGACAGCCCCAGAGATACGCAGTATTTT. This gives the protein CASSLGDSPRDTQYF.

This clonotype occurred a few times. The chain employs TRBV10-3 and TRBJ1-5; D remains unclear. The germline V gene encodes CDR1 ENHRY and CDR2 SYGVKD. Trimming removed 3 bases at V and 2 bases at J, with 5 bases between. The CDR3 has 13 residues. Written as DNA, the CDR3 is TGTGCCATCAGTGAAGGAGGCAATCAGCCCCAGCATTTT. Its translation is CAISEGGNQPQHF.

This clonotype appeared a few times. The chain couples TRBV5-6 to TRBJ1-1; 8 nucleotides agree with TRBD1. Per germline, CDR1 SGHDT and CDR2 YYEEEE. The CDR3 runs to 16 residues. Germline trimming cut 2 bases from V and 0 bases from J; bases unmatched to any gene: 6. Here the CDR3 DNA reads TGTGCCAGCAGCTTCGGACAGGGAGGGGTGAACACTGAAGCTTTCTTT. Protein sequence: CASSFGQGGVNTEAFF.

This CDR3 reads CASSQDNRDTGELFF. The CDR3 DNA follows: TGCGCCAGCAGCCAAGATAACAGGGACACCGGGGAGCTGTTTTTT. J is TRBJ2-2 and V is TRBV4-1, with TRBD1 as a possible D gene (6 bases). Trimming cost V 0 bases and J 3 bases, with 8 bases left between them. Germline assignment: CDR1 MGHRA and CDR2 YSYEKL. The length of the CDR3 is 15 residues.

V and J are TRBV6-6 and TRBJ2-2; D might be TRBD1 (5 bases). V lost 1 base, J lost 1 base, and 10 bases lay in between. The germline CDR1 and CDR2 sequences are MNHNY and SVGAGI (reference sequence). The CDR3 totals 16 residues. The CDR3 sequence is CASSYFPQVNTGELFF. The CDR3 DNA reads as TGTGCCAGCAGTTACTTCCCACAGGTGAACACCGGGGAGCTGTTTTTT.

This clonotype was seen a handful of times. The chain couples TRBV7-2 to TRBJ1-2; TRBD1 might be the D (5 bases). V gave up 1 base and J gave up 8 bases, with 11 bases separating them. Germline V gene lookup returns CDR1 SGHTA and CDR2 FQGNSA. CDR3 length: 13 residues. CDR3 nucleotide sequence: TGTGCCAGCAGCTTAGTGGGGGTGGAGGGCTACACCTTC. Amino acids: CASSLVGVEGYTF.

This clonotype was observed a handful of times. This chain joins TRBV3-1 and TRBJ2-5, with D uncertain. CDR1 and CDR2 (germline): LGHDT, YNNKEL (reference sequence). The CDR3 runs 14 residues. Trimming pared 0 bases from V and 4 bases from J, leaving 9 bases between. The CDR3 coding sequence is TGTGCCAGCAGCCAAGAGTTCGCAGTAGAGACCCAGTACTTC. Its protein is CASSQEFAVETQYF.